Below, 17 T cell receptor beta chains from the same sample are listed, as sequenced in a study of shared clonotypes between healthy human individuals. Profiling relied on immunoSEQ multiplex PCR, and the TCRdb table lists in-frame clones only, not all of them. The sample lists millions of clones, roughly 94% occurring once. The material sequenced was naive CD4+ T cells sorted from blood. Indicated subset: CD45RA+ positively selected. These receptors originate from a man aged 18 to 30 in good health.

This chain uses TRBV25-1 with TRBJ1-2; a possible D gene is TRBD1 (5 bases). The V end was cut by 4 bases, the J end by 5 bases, with 17 bases between. CDR1 MGHDK and CDR2 SYGVNS come from the germline V gene. CDR3 length: 15 residues. The CDR3 here is CASSAGGGAIYGYTF. CDR3 nucleotide sequence: TGTGCCAGCAGTGCCGGGGGGGGTGCCATATATGGCTACACCTTC.

Concerning this clone: A much larger clone lies one base from this, so it may be a read error. J is TRBJ2-2 and V is TRBV6-1, with 7 nucleotides matching TRBD1. Germline loops: CDR1 MNHNS, CDR2 SASEGT. V was pared by 6 bases and J by 0 bases, with 4 bases of the junction left unmatched. This CDR3 comprises 15 residues. The CDR3 protein is CASSTGQTNTGELFF. CDR3 bases: TGTGCCAGCAGCACGGGACAGACGAACACCGGGGAGCTGTTTTTT.

The V and J genes are TRBV18 and TRBJ2-2; 7 bases align to TRBD1. The CDR3 totals 15 residues. Germline CDR1 reads KGHSH; CDR2 reads LQKENI. The V segment lost 3 bases and the J segment 0 bases; nucleotides outside the gene matches: 1. The CDR3 DNA is TGTGCCAGCTCACCGACAGGGTCGAACACCGGGGAGCTGTTTTTT. It is translated as CASSPTGSNTGELFF. Complete variable domain (other parts from reference TRBV18 and TRBJ2-2): NAGVMQNPRHLVRRRGQEARLRCSPMKGHSHVYWYRQLPEEGLKFMVYLQKENIIDESGMPKERFSAEFPKEGPSILRIQQVVRGDSAAYFCASSPTGSNTGELFFGEGSRLTVL.

The chain has TRBV28 and TRBJ2-7, with 9 bases fitting TRBD2. The junction had 10 bases not matched to a gene; V was cut back by 7 bases and J by 3 bases. Germline CDR1 and CDR2: MDHEN and SYDVKM. The CDR3 runs to 15 residues. The DNA of the CDR3 is TGTGCCAGCACCCCACAGCGGGGGGCCTACTACGAGCAGTACTTC. This translates into CASTPQRGAYYEQYF.

The chain joins TRBV5-1 to TRBJ2-1; D perhaps matches TRBD1 (5 bases). Germline V CDR1 and CDR2: SGHRS, YFSETQ. The CDR3 runs to 14 residues. V shed 0 bases and J shed 2 bases, with 6 bases lying between them. CDR3 residues: CASSLGQPYNEQFF. The CDR3 DNA reads TGCGCCAGCAGCTTGGGACAGCCCTACAATGAGCAGTTCTTC.

As concerns this clone: Other DNA variants within this sample encode the same CDR3. The chain couples TRBV6-1 to TRBJ1-3; a weak D match, TRBD1 (6 bases). Germline V gene data show CDR1 as MNHNS and CDR2 as SASEGT. The V gene lost 6 bases and the J gene lost 0 bases, with 6 bases spanning the gap. The length of the CDR3 is 13 residues. This chain's CDR3 is CASRQGSGNTIYF. The DNA of the CDR3 is TGTGCCAGCAGACAGGGCTCTGGAAACACCATATATTTT.

As to this clone: Other DNA variants within this sample encode the same CDR3. The V call is TRBV6-1, the J call TRBJ1-3, with TRBD1 as a possible D gene (5 bases). V was cut by 6 bases and J by 0 bases, with 6 bases left in between. Germline V gene data show CDR1 as MNHNS and CDR2 as SASEGT. The CDR3 is 13 amino acids. The CDR3 DNA follows: TGTGCCAGCAGGGGGCTCTCTGGAAACACCATATATTTT. It translates to CASRGLSGNTIYF.

The gene calls are TRBV10-3 and TRBJ2-7; 9 bases line up with TRBD2. This CDR3 is built from 12 residues. From germline, CDR1 is ENHRY and CDR2 SYGVKD. The V segment lost 8 bases and the J segment 2 bases; nucleotides outside the gene matches: 1. For the CDR3, the DNA is TGTGCCATCGCTAGCGGGGCCTACGAGCAGTACTTC. Its protein product is CAIASGAYEQYF.

The chain has TRBV2 and TRBJ1-4, with D perhaps matching TRBD1 (6 bases). Germline lookup yields CDR1 SNHLY and CDR2 FYNNEI. The CDR3 totals 13 residues. V lost 11 bases, J lost 7 bases, and 17 bases lay in between. The CDR3 region is CAGRTGLGEKLFF. The CDR3 region has the DNA TGTGCCGGGAGAACAGGGCTGGGTGAAAAACTGTTTTTT. Looking up the rest from reference TRBV2 and TRBJ1-4 gives the full variable domain: EPEVTQTPSHQVTQMGQEVILRCVPISNHLYFYWYRQILGQKVEFLVSFYNNEISEKSEIFDDQFSVERPDGSNFTLKIRSTKLEDSAMYFCAGRTGLGEKLFFGSGTQLSVL.

Concerning this clone: Within the sample, other DNA sequences also encode this same CDR3. The chain links TRBV6-1 to TRBJ1-5; 8 bases match TRBD1. V shed 0 bases, J shed 5 bases, and the junction held 3 bases outside the gene matches. CDR3 length: 15 residues. In germline, CDR1 is MNHNS, CDR2 SASEGT. In nucleotides, the CDR3 is TGTGCCAGCAGTGAAGCGGCAGGGGGCCATCAGCCCCAGCATTTT. Protein: CASSEAAGGHQPQHF.

The chain joins TRBV6-1 to TRBJ1-1; 10 bases are a match to TRBD1. Germline V CDR1 and CDR2: MNHNS, SASEGT. The ends lost 3 bases at V and 1 base at J; junction bases unmatched: 2. This CDR3 spans 15 amino acids. CDR3 sequence reads: CASSDRTGGNTEAFF. Written as DNA, the CDR3 is TGTGCCAGCAGTGATCGGACAGGGGGGAACACTGAAGCTTTCTTT.

This sequence joins TRBV29-1 and TRBJ2-5; 9 positions agree with TRBD1. This CDR3 is 15 amino acids long. Germline V gene sequence: CDR1 SQVTM, CDR2 ANQGSEA. The V and J ends lost 6 bases and 7 bases, in that order; junction bases with no gene match: 15. The CDR3 reads CSVGQPGQGRGTQYF. CDR3 nucleotide sequence: TGCAGCGTGGGCCAACCGGGACAGGGAAGGGGGACCCAGTACTTC.

Details on this clone: Other DNA sequences in this specimen translate into the identical CDR3. The rearrangement links TRBV6-5 to TRBJ2-5; D assignment may be TRBD1 or TRBD2 (5 bases each). The length of the CDR3 is 14 residues. Germline assignment: CDR1 MNHEY and CDR2 SVGAGI. Trimming took 0 bases from V and 4 from J, leaving 9 bases between them. CDR3 coding DNA: TGTGCCAGCAGTTACTCGATGGGGGTAGAGACCCAGTACTTC. It encodes CASSYSMGVETQYF.

The rearrangement links TRBV19 to TRBJ2-5; unclear D gene. Germline loops: CDR1 LNHDA, CDR2 SQIVND (reference sequence). This CDR3 spans 13 amino acids. V was cut by 1 base and J by 5 bases, with 8 bases left in between. The CDR3 here is CASSIVGSETQYF. CDR3 DNA sequence: TGTGCCAGTAGTATAGTGGGGTCGGAGACCCAGTACTTC.

The rearrangement links TRBV2 to TRBJ2-2; TRBD1 matches at 7 bases. The CDR3 length is 15 residues. Germline CDR1 reads SNHLY; CDR2 reads FYNNEI. V was pared by 8 bases and J by 3 bases, with 9 bases of the junction left unmatched. The CDR3 loop reads CASYPTGLDTGELFF. The CDR3 region has the DNA TGTGCCAGCTATCCGACAGGGTTGGACACCGGGGAGCTGTTTTTT.

The rearrangement links TRBV6-5 to TRBJ2-2; D remains unclear. V was shortened by 1 base and J by 4 bases, with 4 bases between the two germline ends. Germline CDR1 is MNHEY and CDR2 is SVGAGI. This CDR3 is 13 amino acids long. Here the CDR3 reads CASSYWRTGELFF. The CDR3 DNA reads TGTGCCAGCAGTTACTGGCGCACCGGGGAGCTGTTTTTT.

V and J are TRBV6-9 and TRBJ2-6; D remains unclear. V was clipped by 5 bases and J by 1 base, with 21 bases between them. Germline lookup yields CDR1 MNHGY and CDR2 SVAAGI. This CDR3 has 19 amino acids. For the CDR3, the DNA is TGTGCCAGCAGTCTTCGGCACCGAAAGGAAGGGTCTGGGGCCAACGTCCTGACTTTC. Its translation is CASSLRHRKEGSGANVLTF.